Below, 7 T cell receptor beta chains from the same sample are listed, as sequenced in a study of T cell clones after liver transplantation (dated by TCRdb to about 2019). Receptor libraries were prepared by the immunoSEQ multiplex PCR assay. Entries here come from immuneACCESS through TCRdb and include only in-frame sequences with V and J called. Some clones fail to appear in such tables; in the studies checked, an unresolved V gene covers under half of the shortfall, and the cause of the remainder is unknown. This sample gives tens of thousands of clones in total; 80% to 95% of them show up just once. The biggest ten clones account for roughly 0.98% of the sample. Source: CD4+ T cells from blood, taken less than 28 months after liver transplant. These receptor sequences come from a human patient who received a liver transplant. After a transplant, the graft donor may have provided part of the T cells.

The CDR3 coding sequence is TGCGCCAGCAGCTTGGAAGGGACGGCTGCGAACACCGGGGAGCTGTTTTTT. This codes for CASSLEGTAANTGELFF. The chain is built from TRBV5-1 and TRBJ2-2; the D call may be TRBD1 or TRBD2 (5 bases each). V was shortened by 0 bases and J by 0 bases, with 12 bases between the two germline ends. The CDR3 extends over 17 amino acids. Germline V gene lookup returns CDR1 SGHRS and CDR2 YFSETQ.

This clone was found once. The chain uses TRBV19 and TRBJ2-7; TRBD1 matches at 7 bases. The CDR3 length is 14 residues. The ends lost 6 bases at V and 4 bases at J; junction bases unmatched: 9. CDR1 and CDR2 (germline): LNHDA, SQIVND (reference sequence). The DNA for the CDR3 is TGTGCCAGTAGCCCACAGGGGATGCGGTACGAGCAGTACTTC. Encoded protein: CASSPQGMRYEQYF. The full variable domain, completed using reference TRBV19 and TRBJ2-7, is DGGITQSPKYLFRKEGQNVTLSCEQNLNHDAMYWYRQDPGQGLRLIYYSQIVNDFQKGDIAEGYSVSREKKESFPLTVTSAQKNPTAFYLCASSPQGMRYEQYFGPGTRLTVT.

A single count supports this clone. This CDR3 is CASSSGQGPFNTEAFF. The CDR3 DNA reads as TGCGCCAGCAGCTCTGGACAGGGTCCGTTCAACACTGAAGCTTTCTTT. The chain joins TRBV5-1 to TRBJ1-1; 8 nucleotides align to TRBD1. Germline values: CDR1 SGHRS, CDR2 YFSETQ. After removal of 3 bases from V and 2 bases from J, the junction contained 9 bases not matched to a gene. This CDR3 has 16 amino acids.

J is TRBJ2-2 and V is TRBV28; D is tentatively TRBD1 or TRBD2 (5 bases each). Germline V gives CDR1 MDHEN, CDR2 SYDVKM. The CDR3 length is 17 residues. V was cut by 2 bases and J by 4 bases, with 17 bases left in between. Here the CDR3 DNA reads TGTGCCAGCAGTTTAGTTGGGGCCCAGAGGGGCACCGGGGAGCTGTTTTTT. This codes for CASSLVGAQRGTGELFF.

V and J are TRBV18 and TRBJ2-1, with D possibly being TRBD1 or TRBD2 (6 bases each). The CDR3 contains 20 residues. Trimming took 3 bases from V and 0 from J, leaving 24 bases between them. The germline V gene encodes CDR1 KGHSH and CDR2 LQKENI. The CDR3 nucleotides read TGTGCCAGCTCACCTCGGGGGAACCCGGGGGCCCAAAGCTCCTACAATGAGCAGTTCTTC. It is translated as CASSPRGNPGAQSSYNEQFF.

The gene calls are TRBV11-3 and TRBJ1-1, with a tentative D call TRBD1 (5 bases). The length of the CDR3 is 14 residues. Trimming removed 3 bases at V and 4 bases at J, with 12 bases between. Per germline, CDR1 SGHNT and CDR2 YENEEA. The CDR3 protein is CASSFGASSTEAFF. The CDR3 DNA reads TGTGCCAGCAGCTTCGGGGCTAGTAGCACTGAAGCTTTCTTT.

About this clone: Germline and junction disagree at one end, which may indicate a read error. The chain couples TRBV6-5 to TRBJ2-7; no definite D call. The CDR3 covers 11 residues. Per the germline V gene, CDR1 is MNHEY and CDR2 is SVGAGI. Here the CDR3 DNA reads TGTGCCAGCACTTACAGCTACGAGCAGTACTTC. Its translation: CASTYSYEQYF.